The 10 T cell receptor beta chains below all came from one sample that was sequenced in a study of persistence of HIV-infected CD4 T cells (dated by TCRdb to the early 2020s). TCRbeta repertoires were sequenced from genomic DNA with the immunoSEQ hsTCRB assay version 4 in survey mode. TCRdb provides this immuneACCESS table in a form limited to in-frame rearrangements. Some clones are lacking; in checked studies, under half of them reflect an unresolved V gene, and why the rest are absent is not known. This sample gives around 47,000 clones in total; roughly nine tenths of them show up just once. The ten largest clones add up to roughly 1.8% of the sample. The sample's treatment or condition label is to be understood as: suppressive antiretroviral therapy. As a nonspecific positive control representing the CD4+ T cell repertoire, the cells were stimulated with anti-CD3/anti-CD28 magnetic beads. Sorting of responding CD4+ T cells was based on upregulation of both CD40 ligand and CD69.

The antigens for these receptors are not known. Material: CD4+ T cells sorted from PBMCs after roughly 20-hour stimulation, obtained from a patient who received antiretroviral therapy. The cell subset or site label for this specimen denotes: CD40L+CD69+ CD4 T cells responding to anti-CD3/anti-CD28 beads, representing the overall repertoire. The receptors here all came from an adult man with HIV who was CMV-seropositive.

V is TRBV18 and J is TRBJ1-5, with D possibly being TRBD1 (6 bases). The length of the CDR3 is 18 residues. V dropped 1 base and J dropped 1 base, with 17 bases sitting between them. The germline gives CDR1 KGHSH, CDR2 LQKENI. CDR3 protein: CASSPRVGGAGSNQPQHF. As DNA, the CDR3 is TGTGCCAGCTCACCACGGGTCGGGGGGGCTGGAAGCAATCAGCCCCAGCATTTT.

The chain has TRBV25-1 and TRBJ1-2; D remains ambiguous. The CDR3 is 12 residues long. With 4 bases removed from V and 4 bases from J, the gap between germline ends came to 7 bases. Germline CDR1 reads MGHDK; CDR2 reads SYGVNS. CDR3: CASSAEIYGYTF. The CDR3 DNA reads TGTGCCAGCAGTGCCGAGATCTATGGCTACACCTTC.

The chain couples TRBV10-1 to TRBJ2-2, with TRBD1 matching 8 bases. The V segment lost 0 bases and the J segment 0 bases; nucleotides outside the gene matches: 6. Germline loops: CDR1 WNHNN, CDR2 SYGVQD (reference sequence). The CDR3 consists of 18 residues. The CDR3 region has the DNA TGCGCCAGCAGTGAGTCGGGGACAGGCTACGCGAACACCGGGGAGCTGTTTTTT. Its translation is CASSESGTGYANTGELFF.

The rearrangement links TRBV2 to TRBJ2-7; the match to TRBD1 covers 11 bases. V shed 2 bases and J 3 bases; nucleotides not matched to a gene: 9. This CDR3 has 17 amino acids. The germline gives CDR1 SNHLY, CDR2 FYNNEI. The CDR3 bases are TGTGCCAGCAGTGAAATGGGCTGGGGGACAGGGGGCTACGAGCAGTACTTC. Its protein is CASSEMGWGTGGYEQYF.

This clone was seen a single time. V gene TRBV7-8 combines with J gene TRBJ2-7, with TRBD1 matching 10 bases. Germline V CDR1 and CDR2: SGHVS, FQNEAQ. Trimming took 6 bases from V and 2 from J; bases not matched to a gene: 4. The CDR3 runs to 14 residues. CDR3 DNA: TGTGCCAGCAGACCGGGACAGGGGCCCTACGAGCAGTACTTC. It is translated as CASRPGQGPYEQYF.

The chain combines TRBV3-1 (or the pseudogene TRBV3-2) with TRBJ1-3; the D is unclear. V was shortened by 3 bases and J by 1 base, with 7 bases between the two germline ends. Germline V lookup: CDR1 LGHDT, CDR2 YNNKEL (reference sequence). CDR3 size: 14 residues. CDR3 region: CASSQGNSGNTIYF. CDR3 bases: TGTGCCAGCAGCCAGGGTAATTCTGGAAACACCATATATTTT.

The rearrangement links TRBV19 to TRBJ1-4, with D possibly being TRBD1 (6 bases). The V end lost 11 bases, the J end lost 13 bases, and 26 bases lay between the germline ends. This CDR3 has 14 residues. Per germline, CDR1 LNHDA and CDR2 SQIVND (reference sequence). The CDR3 loop is CAVRPRGGGQRLFF. The CDR3 DNA is TGTGCCGTAAGGCCCAGAGGGGGAGGGCAGCGACTGTTTTTT.

This clone was observed once. The chain links TRBV28 to TRBJ2-3; D not resolved. Germline CDR1 MDHEN, CDR2 SYDVKM. The CDR3 runs to 13 residues. Trimming shortened V by 6 bases and J by 4 bases, and 11 bases separated the two germline ends. The CDR3 region is CASRQAVADTQYF. CDR3 sequence (DNA): TGTGCCAGCAGGCAGGCGGTGGCAGATACGCAGTATTTT.

The chain recombines TRBV18 with TRBJ2-3; possibly TRBD1 for D (5 bases). CDR3 length: 13 residues. The germline CDR1 and CDR2 sequences are KGHSH and LQKENI. With 5 bases removed from V and 0 bases from J, the gap between germline ends came to 6 bases. CDR3 protein: CASSGASTDTQYF. The CDR3 DNA is TGTGCCAGCTCAGGGGCTAGCACAGATACGCAGTATTTT.

The gene calls are TRBV6-2 or TRBV6-3 and TRBJ2-6; perhaps TRBD2 as D (5 bases). CDR3 length: 18 residues. CDR1 and CDR2 (germline): MNHEY, SVGEGT. V lost 2 bases and J 0 bases, leaving 14 bases between the germline ends. Here the CDR3 DNA reads TGTGCCAGCAGTTACCTAAGGACGGGGTACTCTGGGGCCAACGTCCTGACTTTC. This encodes CASSYLRTGYSGANVLTF.